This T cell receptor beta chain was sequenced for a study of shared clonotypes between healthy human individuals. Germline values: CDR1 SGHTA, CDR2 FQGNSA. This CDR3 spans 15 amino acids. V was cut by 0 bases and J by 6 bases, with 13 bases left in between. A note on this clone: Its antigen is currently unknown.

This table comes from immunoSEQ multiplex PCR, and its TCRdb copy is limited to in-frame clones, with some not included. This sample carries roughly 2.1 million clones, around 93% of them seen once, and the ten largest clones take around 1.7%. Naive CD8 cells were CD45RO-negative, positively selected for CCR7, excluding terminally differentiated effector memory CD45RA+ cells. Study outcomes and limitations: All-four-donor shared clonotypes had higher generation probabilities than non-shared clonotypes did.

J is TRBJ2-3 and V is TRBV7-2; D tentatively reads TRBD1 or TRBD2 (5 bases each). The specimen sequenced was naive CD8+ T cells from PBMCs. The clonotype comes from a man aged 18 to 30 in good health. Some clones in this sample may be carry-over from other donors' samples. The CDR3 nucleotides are TGTGCCAGCAGCTTAGCGGGACGTGAATCGGATACGCAGTATTTT. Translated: CASSLAGRESDTQYF.